This T cell receptor beta chain was found in a study of T cells in Graves' hyperthyroidism and ophthalmopathy. Trimming pared 2 bases from V and 0 bases from J, leaving 11 bases between. The germline V gene encodes CDR1 MNHNS and CDR2 SASEGT. CDR3 length: 15 residues. At least ten counts were recorded for this clonotype. TCR beta CDR3 regions were amplified from RNA. Using the HTBI primer set, a first-round RT-PCR was run on the TCR CDR3. TCRdb reprocessed the multiplex PCR reads via MiXCR and lists one record per CDR3 protein. This sample has about 520,000 distinct CDR3 sequences, with less than 25% found just once. Each ophthalmopathy patient scored at least 3 on the Clinical Activity Score and at least 4 on NOSPECS grade, with duration under 3 months.

The receptor was derived from a woman aged 30 to 39 with Graves' ophthalmopathy. Material: blood. The rearrangement links TRBV6-1 to TRBJ2-7; TRBD2 might be the D (6 bases). DNA for the CDR3: TGTGCCAGCAGTGAAAGTCGGGAGAGCTCCTACGAGCAGTACTTC. Translation: CASSESRESSYEQYF.